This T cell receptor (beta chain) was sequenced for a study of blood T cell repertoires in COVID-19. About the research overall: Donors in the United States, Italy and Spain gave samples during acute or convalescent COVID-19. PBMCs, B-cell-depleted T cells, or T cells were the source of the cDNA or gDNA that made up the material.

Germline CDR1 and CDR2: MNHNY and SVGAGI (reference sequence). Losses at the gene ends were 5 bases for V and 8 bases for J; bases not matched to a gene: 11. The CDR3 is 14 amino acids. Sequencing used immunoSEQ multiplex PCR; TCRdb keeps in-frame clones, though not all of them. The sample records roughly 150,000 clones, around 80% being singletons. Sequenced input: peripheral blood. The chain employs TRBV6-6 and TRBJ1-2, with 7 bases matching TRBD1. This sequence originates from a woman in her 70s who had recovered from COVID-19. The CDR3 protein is CASSTTRDSGGYTF. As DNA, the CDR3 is TGTGCCAGCAGTACAACCCGGGACAGCGGAGGCTACACCTTC.